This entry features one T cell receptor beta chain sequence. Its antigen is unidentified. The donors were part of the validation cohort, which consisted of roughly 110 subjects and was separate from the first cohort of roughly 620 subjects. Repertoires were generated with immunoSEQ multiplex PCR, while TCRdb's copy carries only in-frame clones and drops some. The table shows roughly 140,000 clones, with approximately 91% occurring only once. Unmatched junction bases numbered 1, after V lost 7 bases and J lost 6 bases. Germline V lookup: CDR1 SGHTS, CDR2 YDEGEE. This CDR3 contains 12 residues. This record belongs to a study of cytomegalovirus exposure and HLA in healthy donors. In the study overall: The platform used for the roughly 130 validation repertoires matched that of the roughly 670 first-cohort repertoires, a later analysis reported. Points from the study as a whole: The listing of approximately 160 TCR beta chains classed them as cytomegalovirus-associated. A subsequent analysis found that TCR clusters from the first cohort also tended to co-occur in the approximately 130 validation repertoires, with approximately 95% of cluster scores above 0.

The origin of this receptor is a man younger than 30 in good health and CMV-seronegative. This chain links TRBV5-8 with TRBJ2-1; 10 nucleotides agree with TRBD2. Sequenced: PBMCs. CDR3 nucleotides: TGTGCCAGCCGACTAGCGGGCAATGAGCAGTTCTTC. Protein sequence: CASRLAGNEQFF.